This TCR beta chain came from a study of PD-L1 blockade in urothelial cancer. Background on the study: The patients' atezolizumab therapy, 1,200 mg intravenously every 3 weeks, started in about 2014. Blood was subjected to analysis at 3 weeks (second dose) and 6 weeks following treatment start. Study-wide results and caveats: Blood clones associated with the tumor expanded more at 3 weeks in durable-benefit patients.

The CDR3 totals 16 residues. Trimming took 0 bases from V and 4 from J; bases not matched to a gene: 2. CDR1 is SGHNT and CDR2 is YYREEE in the germline V gene (reference sequence). Concerning this clone itself: Its specificity is unknown.

Generated by immunoSEQ multiplex PCR, the TCRdb table keeps only in-frame clones and is missing some. Of tens of thousands of clones in the sample, approximately 77% were seen once. Time point reported: pretreatment peripheral blood. The specimen comprised PBMCs, sampled around atezolizumab (anti-PD-L1) treatment. This rearrangement joins TRBV5-4 to TRBJ2-6, with 9 positions matching TRBD1. The clonotype comes from a man between 65 and 79 years old with urothelial cancer. The CDR3 region is CASSLGDRAGANVLTF. CDR3 in DNA: TGTGCCAGCAGCTTGGGGGACAGGGCGGGGGCCAACGTCCTGACTTTC.